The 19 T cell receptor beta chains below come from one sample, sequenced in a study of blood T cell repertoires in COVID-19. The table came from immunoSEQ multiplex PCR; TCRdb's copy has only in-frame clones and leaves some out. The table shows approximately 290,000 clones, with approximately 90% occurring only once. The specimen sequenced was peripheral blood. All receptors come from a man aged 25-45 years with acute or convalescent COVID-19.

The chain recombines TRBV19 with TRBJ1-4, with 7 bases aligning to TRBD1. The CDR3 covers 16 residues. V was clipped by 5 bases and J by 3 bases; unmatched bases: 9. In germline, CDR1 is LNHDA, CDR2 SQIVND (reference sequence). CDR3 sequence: CASSGAGTAANEKLFF. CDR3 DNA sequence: TGTGCCAGTAGTGGCGCCGGGACAGCGGCTAATGAAAAACTGTTTTTT.

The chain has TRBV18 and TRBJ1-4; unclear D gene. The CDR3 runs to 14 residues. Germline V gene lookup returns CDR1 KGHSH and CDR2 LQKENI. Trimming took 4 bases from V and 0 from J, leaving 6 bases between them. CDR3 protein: CASSQSATNEKLFF. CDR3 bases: TGTGCCAGCTCACAGAGTGCAACTAATGAAAAACTGTTTTTT.

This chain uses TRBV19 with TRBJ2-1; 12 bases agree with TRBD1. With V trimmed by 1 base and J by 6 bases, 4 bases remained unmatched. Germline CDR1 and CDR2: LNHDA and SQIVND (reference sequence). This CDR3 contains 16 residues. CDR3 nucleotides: TGTGCCAGTAGTATAGGGGGGACAGGGGGCCTCAATGAGCAGTTCTTC. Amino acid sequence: CASSIGGTGGLNEQFF.

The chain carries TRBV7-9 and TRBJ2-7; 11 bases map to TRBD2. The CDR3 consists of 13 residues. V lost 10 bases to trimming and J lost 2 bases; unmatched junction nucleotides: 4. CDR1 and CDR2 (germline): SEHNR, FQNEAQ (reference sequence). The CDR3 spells CATQTSGTYEQYF. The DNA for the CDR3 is TGTGCCACTCAGACTAGCGGGACCTACGAGCAGTACTTC.

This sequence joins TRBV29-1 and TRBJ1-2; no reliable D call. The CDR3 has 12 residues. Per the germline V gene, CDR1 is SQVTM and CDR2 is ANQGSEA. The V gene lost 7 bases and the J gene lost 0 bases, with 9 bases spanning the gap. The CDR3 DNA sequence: TGCAGCGGAGGCGCGGCTAACTATGGCTACACCTTC. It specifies CSGGAANYGYTF.

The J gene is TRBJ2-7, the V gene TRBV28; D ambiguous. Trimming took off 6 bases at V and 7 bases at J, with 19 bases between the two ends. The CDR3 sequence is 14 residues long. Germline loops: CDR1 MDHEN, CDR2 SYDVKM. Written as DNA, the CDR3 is TGTGCCAGCAGCCCATCCCAGGTGGCCAGGGAGCAGTACTTC. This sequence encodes CASSPSQVAREQYF.

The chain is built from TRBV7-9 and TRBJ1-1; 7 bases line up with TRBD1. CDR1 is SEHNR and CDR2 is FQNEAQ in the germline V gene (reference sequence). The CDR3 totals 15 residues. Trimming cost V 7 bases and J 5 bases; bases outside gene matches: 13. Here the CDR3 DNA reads TGTGCCAGCACCGAATCTCCAGGGGGAAGAACTGAAGCTTTCTTT. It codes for CASTESPGGRTEAFF.

CDR3 bases: TGTGCCAGCAGCCCGACACCTAACACTGAAGCTTTCTTT. Protein sequence: CASSPTPNTEAFF. The chain employs TRBV7-3 and TRBJ1-1; D gene uncertain. The CDR3 covers 13 residues. V was shortened by 5 bases and J by 2 bases, with 9 bases between the two germline ends. Germline V CDR1 and CDR2: SGHTA, FQGTGA.

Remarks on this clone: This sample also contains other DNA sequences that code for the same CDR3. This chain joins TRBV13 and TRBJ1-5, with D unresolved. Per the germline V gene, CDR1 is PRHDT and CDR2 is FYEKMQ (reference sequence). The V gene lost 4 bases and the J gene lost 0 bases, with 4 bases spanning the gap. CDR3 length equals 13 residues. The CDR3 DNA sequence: TGTGCCAGCAGCTCAAATAGCAATCAGCCCCAGCATTTT. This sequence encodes CASSSNSNQPQHF.

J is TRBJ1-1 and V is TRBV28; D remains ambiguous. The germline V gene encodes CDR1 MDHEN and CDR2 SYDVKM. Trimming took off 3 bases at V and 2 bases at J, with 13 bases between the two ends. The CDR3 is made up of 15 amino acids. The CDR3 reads CASSFPTGRNTEAFF. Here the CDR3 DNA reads TGTGCCAGCAGTTTTCCCACGGGAAGAAACACTGAAGCTTTCTTT.

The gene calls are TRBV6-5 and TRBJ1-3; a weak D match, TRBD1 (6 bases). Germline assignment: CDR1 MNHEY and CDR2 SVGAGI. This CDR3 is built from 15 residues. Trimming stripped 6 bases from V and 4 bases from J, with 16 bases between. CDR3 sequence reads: CASSPQGRVGNTIYF. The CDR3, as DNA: TGTGCCAGCAGCCCACAGGGTCGGGTCGGAAACACCATATATTTT.

The CDR3 protein is CASSQETGGREAFF. In DNA form, the CDR3 reads TGTGCCAGCAGCCAAGAAACGGGGGGGCGAGAAGCTTTCTTT. The chain recombines TRBV4-2 with TRBJ1-1; perhaps TRBD1 as D (6 bases). V dropped 0 bases and J dropped 8 bases, with 13 bases sitting between them. The V gene's germline CDR1 is LGHNA and CDR2 YNFKEQ. This CDR3 has 14 residues.

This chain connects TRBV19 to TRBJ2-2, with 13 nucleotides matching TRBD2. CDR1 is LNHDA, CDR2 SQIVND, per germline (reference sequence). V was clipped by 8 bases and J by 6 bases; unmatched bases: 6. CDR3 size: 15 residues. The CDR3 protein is CASSTSGRAPGELFF. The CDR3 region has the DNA TGTGCCAGTTCAACTAGCGGGAGGGCCCCCGGGGAGCTGTTTTTT.

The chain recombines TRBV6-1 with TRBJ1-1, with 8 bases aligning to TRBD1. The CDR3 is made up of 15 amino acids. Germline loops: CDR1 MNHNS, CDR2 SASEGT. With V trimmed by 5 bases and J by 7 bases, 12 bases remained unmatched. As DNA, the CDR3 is TGTGCCAGCAGTTTTTCAGGGGGCGCCGCTGTTGAAGCTTTCTTT. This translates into CASSFSGGAAVEAFF.

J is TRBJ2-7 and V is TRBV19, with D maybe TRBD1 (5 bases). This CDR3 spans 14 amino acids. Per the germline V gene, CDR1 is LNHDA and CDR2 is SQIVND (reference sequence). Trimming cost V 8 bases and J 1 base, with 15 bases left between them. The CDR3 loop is CASQSGIPSYEQYF. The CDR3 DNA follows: TGTGCCAGTCAGTCAGGGATTCCGTCCTACGAGCAGTACTTC.

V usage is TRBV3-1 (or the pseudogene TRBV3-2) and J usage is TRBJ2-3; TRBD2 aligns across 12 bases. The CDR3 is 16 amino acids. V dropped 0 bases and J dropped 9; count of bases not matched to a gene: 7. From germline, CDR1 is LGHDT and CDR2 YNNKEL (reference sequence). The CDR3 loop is CASSQDPSGGAGTQYF. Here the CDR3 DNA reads TGTGCCAGCAGCCAAGATCCTAGCGGGGGGGCAGGGACGCAGTATTTT.

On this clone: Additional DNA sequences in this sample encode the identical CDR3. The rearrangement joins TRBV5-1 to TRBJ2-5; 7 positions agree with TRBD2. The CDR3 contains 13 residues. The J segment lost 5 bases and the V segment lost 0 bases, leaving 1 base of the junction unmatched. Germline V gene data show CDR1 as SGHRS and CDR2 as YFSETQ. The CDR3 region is CASSLGGGETQYF. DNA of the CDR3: TGCGCCAGCAGCTTGGGGGGAGGGGAGACCCAGTACTTC.

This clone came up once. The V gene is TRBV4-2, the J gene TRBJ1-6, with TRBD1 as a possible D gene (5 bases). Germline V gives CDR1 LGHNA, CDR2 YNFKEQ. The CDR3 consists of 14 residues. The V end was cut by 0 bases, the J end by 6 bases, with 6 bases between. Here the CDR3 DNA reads TGTGCCAGCAGCCAAGATCAGGGTAATTCACCCCTCCACTTT. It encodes CASSQDQGNSPLHF.

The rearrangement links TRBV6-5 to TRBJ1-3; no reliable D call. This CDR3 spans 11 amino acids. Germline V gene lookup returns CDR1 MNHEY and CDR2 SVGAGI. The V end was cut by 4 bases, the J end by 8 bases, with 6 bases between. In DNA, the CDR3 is TGTGCCAGCAGTTCCCGTCACACCATATATTTT. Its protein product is CASSSRHTIYF.